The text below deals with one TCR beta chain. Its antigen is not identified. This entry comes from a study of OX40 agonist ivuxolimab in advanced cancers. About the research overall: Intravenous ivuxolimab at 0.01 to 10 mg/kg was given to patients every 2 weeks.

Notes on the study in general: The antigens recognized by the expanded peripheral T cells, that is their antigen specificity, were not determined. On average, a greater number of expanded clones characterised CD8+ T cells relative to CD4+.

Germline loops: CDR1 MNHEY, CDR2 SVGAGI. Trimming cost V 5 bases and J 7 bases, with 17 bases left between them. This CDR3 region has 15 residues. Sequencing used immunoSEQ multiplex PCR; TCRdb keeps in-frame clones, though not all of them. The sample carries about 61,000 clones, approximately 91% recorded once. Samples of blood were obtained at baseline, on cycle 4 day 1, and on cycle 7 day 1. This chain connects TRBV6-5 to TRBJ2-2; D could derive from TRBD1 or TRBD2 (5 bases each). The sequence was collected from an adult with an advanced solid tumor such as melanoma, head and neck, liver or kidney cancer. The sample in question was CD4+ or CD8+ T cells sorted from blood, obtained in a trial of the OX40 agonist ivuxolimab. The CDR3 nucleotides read TGTGCCAGCAGTGGCCCCGGGGCCCGGAGCGGGGAGCTGTTTTTT. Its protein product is CASSGPGARSGELFF.